A single count supports the clone carrying this T cell receptor beta chain. The antigen is undetermined. The record originates from a study of Ad26.COV2.S vaccination and SARS-CoV-2 variants. Across the whole study: The donor belonged to the COV1001 Ad26.COV2.S trial arm. Participants got Ad26.COV2.S intramuscularly, once or twice 56 days apart.

Treatment indicated: some 20 received Ad26.COV2.S at low or high dose, single or two shots; about 5 received placebo; per-sample allocation not given. Material that was analyzed had been drawn on day 63 after the first vaccine or placebo injection. Study outcomes and limitations: Vaccinees displayed broader spike-specific TCR repertoires than placebo recipients. After vaccination, reports described spike-specific CD8+ and CD4+ T cell responses as showing substantial breadth.

Some clones are missing from TCRdb's copy, which holds only in-frame ones; the method was immunoSEQ multiplex PCR. The sample shows around 450,000 clones, about 90% of them seen only once. Trimming shortened V by 1 base and J by 4 bases, and 11 bases separated the two germline ends. Germline V gives CDR1 SGHTA, CDR2 FQGTGA. This CDR3 contains 14 residues. Sample: peripheral blood, taken in a trial of Ad26.COV2.S vaccine versus placebo. The sequence came from a person between 18 and 65 years old who received the Ad26.COV2.S COVID-19 vaccine or a placebo. The chain employs TRBV7-3 and TRBJ2-7; D not resolved. The CDR3 sequence is CASSLIAGGYEQYF. The CDR3 DNA follows: TGTGCCAGCAGCTTAATTGCAGGCGGATACGAGCAGTACTTC.